These 18 T cell receptor beta chains were sequenced from one sample in a study of T cell responses to AZD1222 COVID-19 vaccine. Profiling relied on immunoSEQ multiplex PCR, and the TCRdb table lists in-frame clones only, not all of them. Of 120,000 or so clones listed, over 85% are singletons. The sample was peripheral blood, taken 28 days after the second AZD1222 dose. These receptors all come from an adult who received the AZD1222 COVID-19 vaccine.

The rearrangement uses TRBV5-3 and TRBJ2-1, with D perhaps TRBD2 (6 bases). TRBV5-3 is an ORF, with its function uncertain. The length of the CDR3 is 15 residues. V was clipped by 0 bases and J by 2 bases, with 9 bases between them. In nucleotides, the CDR3 is TGTGCCAGAAGCTTGGCGGGAGTGACCTACAATGAGCAGTTCTTC. This translates into CARSLAGVTYNEQFF.

The V gene is TRBV4-1, the J gene TRBJ2-6; 8 positions agree with TRBD1. Trimming at V came to 3 bases and at J to 2 bases, leaving 6 bases not matched to a gene. Germline V lookup: CDR1 MGHRA, CDR2 YSYEKL. The CDR3 runs to 17 residues. CDR3 in amino acids: CASSHTTGETGANVLTF. The CDR3 DNA reads TGCGCCAGCAGCCATACGACAGGGGAAACTGGGGCCAACGTCCTGACTTTC.

V is TRBV19 and J is TRBJ2-7; 8 bases align to TRBD2. There are 16 residues in the CDR3. V lost 5 bases to trimming and J lost 0 bases; unmatched junction nucleotides: 9. Germline values: CDR1 LNHDA, CDR2 SQIVND (reference sequence). The chain's CDR3 is CASSVGLGWRSYEQYF. CDR3 sequence (DNA): TGTGCCAGTAGTGTGGGACTAGGGTGGCGCTCCTACGAGCAGTACTTC.

The rearrangement uses TRBV15 and TRBJ1-6; TRBD1 is a possible D gene (6 bases). The CDR3 runs 14 residues. Looked up from germline, CDR1 is LNHNV and CDR2 is YYDKDF (reference sequence). Trimming left V 2 bases short and J 4 bases short, with 6 bases between. CDR3 sequence: CATSRQGYNSPLHF. The CDR3 DNA sequence: TGTGCCACCAGCAGACAGGGGTATAATTCACCCCTCCACTTT. The whole variable domain, filled in from reference TRBV15 and TRBJ1-6, reads DAMVIQNPRYQVTQFGKPVTLSCSQTLNHNVMYWYQQKSSQAPKLLFHYYDKDFNNEADTPDNFQSRRPNTSFCFLDIRSPGLGDTAMYLCATSRQGYNSPLHFGNGTRLTVT.

In its sample, this clone was seen a few times. The V and J genes are TRBV7-2 and TRBJ2-1; 14 bases agree with TRBD2. J was trimmed by 7 bases and V by 5 bases; bases with no gene match: 10. The CDR3 has 17 residues. The germline V gene has CDR1 SGHTA and CDR2 FQGNSA. This chain's CDR3 is CASSPGLAGDARNEQFF. Here the CDR3 DNA reads TGTGCCAGCAGCCCGGGACTAGCGGGGGACGCACGTAATGAGCAGTTCTTC.

The chain combines TRBV9 with TRBJ2-7; TRBD1 matches 7 bases. CDR1 is SGDLS and CDR2 is YYNGEE in the germline V gene. The CDR3 totals 15 residues. Trimming removed 0 bases from V and 2 bases from J; junction bases left unmatched: 5. The CDR3 DNA is TGTGCCAGCAGCGTAGAACAGGGGTTTACCTACGAGCAGTACTTC. Translating it yields CASSVEQGFTYEQYF.

The chain combines TRBV28 with TRBJ1-2; D possibly corresponds to TRBD1 (6 bases). Germline V gene lookup returns CDR1 MDHEN and CDR2 SYDVKM. The CDR3 spans 15 residues. Trimming pared 2 bases from V and 8 bases from J, leaving 18 bases between. For the CDR3, the DNA is TGTGCCAGCAGTTTAAACAGGGTTTCCCCGGTGGGCTACACCTTC. This gives the protein CASSLNRVSPVGYTF.

The chain carries TRBV29-1 and TRBJ2-3; D unresolved. The V end lost 4 bases, the J end lost 6 bases, and 11 bases lay between the germline ends. Germline-derived CDR1 and CDR2 are SQVTM and ANQGSEA. CDR3 length: 12 amino acids. CDR3 in DNA: TGCAGCGTTGGGCAGCCACTCGATACGCAGTATTTT. This encodes CSVGQPLDTQYF.

The genes are TRBV6-1 and TRBJ1-5; D ambiguous. This CDR3 is 14 amino acids long. Germline lookup yields CDR1 MNHNS and CDR2 SASEGT. V was clipped by 1 base and J by 4 bases, with 8 bases between them. The CDR3 sequence: CASSEVGINQPQHF. As DNA, the CDR3 is TGTGCCAGCAGTGAAGTCGGGATAAATCAGCCCCAGCATTTT.

The J gene is TRBJ1-3, the V gene TRBV5-5; 7 bases agree with TRBD1. The CDR3 covers 15 residues. V gave up 6 bases and J gave up 0 bases; unmatched junction bases: 6. Germline loops: CDR1 SGHKS, CDR2 YYEKEE (reference sequence). CDR3 nucleotides: TGTGCCAGCACCATCACAGGGGACTCTGGAAACACCATATATTTT. Its protein is CASTITGDSGNTIYF.

This sequence joins TRBV24-1 and TRBJ2-5; TRBD1 or TRBD2 may be the D gene (7 bases each). V lost 4 bases to trimming and J lost 4 bases, with 21 bases between them. CDR3 size: 17 residues. Germline-derived CDR1 and CDR2 are KGHDR and SFDVKD. In DNA form, the CDR3 reads TGTGCCACCAGTGAGGGGAGGGCAGGGGGTAGGGGAGAGACCCAGTACTTC. This encodes CATSEGRAGGRGETQYF.

The chain employs TRBV7-3 and TRBJ1-2; maybe TRBD1 (5 bases). Germline-derived CDR1 and CDR2 are SGHTA and FQGTGA. This CDR3 is 13 amino acids long. V was pared by 5 bases and J by 3 bases, with 10 bases between. The CDR3 DNA follows: TGTGCCAGCAGCCCTGGGGGGGACTATGGCTACACCTTC. Amino acids: CASSPGGDYGYTF.

The rearrangement links TRBV4-2 to TRBJ2-1; 14 nucleotides align to TRBD2. The V gene end was trimmed by 4 bases and the J gene end by 13 bases; junction bases not matched to a gene: 15. The CDR3 is 17 amino acids. Germline loops: CDR1 LGHNA, CDR2 YNFKEQ. The CDR3 region is CASSRAGGLAGADLQFF. The CDR3 region has the DNA TGTGCCAGCAGCCGGGCGGGGGGACTAGCGGGAGCAGATTTACAGTTCTTC.

As DNA, the CDR3 is TGTGCCAGTAGTCTCCGGGCGGCAGGGGGTAGCTATGGCTACACCTTC. Protein: CASSLRAAGGSYGYTF. The J gene is TRBJ1-2, the V gene TRBV19; 7 nucleotides align to TRBD1. Trimming took 5 bases from V and 4 from J; bases not matched to a gene: 13. Germline CDR1 reads LNHDA; CDR2 reads SQIVND (reference sequence). The length of the CDR3 is 16 residues.

The chain recombines TRBV28 with TRBJ2-7, with TRBD2 identical over 11 bases. V gave up 6 bases and J gave up 2 bases; unmatched junction bases: 6. This CDR3 contains 15 residues. Germline V gives CDR1 MDHEN, CDR2 SYDVKM. The CDR3 here is CASRRLAGSPYEQYF. CDR3 in DNA: TGTGCCAGCAGGCGACTAGCGGGATCCCCCTACGAGCAGTACTTC.

This clone appeared a single time. The gene calls are TRBV3-1 (or the pseudogene TRBV3-2) and TRBJ1-1, with D unresolved. Germline lookup yields CDR1 LGHDT and CDR2 YNNKEL (reference sequence). V lost 0 bases and J lost 1, with 15 bases in between. This CDR3 is 17 amino acids long. CDR3 region: CASSQDPSSLWNTEAFF. CDR3 sequence (DNA): TGTGCCAGCAGCCAAGATCCATCATCCTTATGGAACACTGAAGCTTTCTTT.

The chain uses TRBV18 and TRBJ2-5; no definite D call. The V gene lost 3 bases and the J gene lost 5 bases, with 4 bases spanning the gap. The CDR3 has 11 amino acids. Germline CDR1 is KGHSH and CDR2 is LQKENI. This CDR3 is CASSPRETQYF. The CDR3 coding sequence is TGTGCCAGCTCACCTAGGGAGACCCAGTACTTC.

J is TRBJ2-7 and V is TRBV27; the match to TRBD2 covers 12 bases. After removal of 5 bases from V and 9 bases from J, the junction contained 8 bases not matched to a gene. The CDR3 has 14 amino acids. Per the germline V gene, CDR1 is MNHEY and CDR2 is SMNVEV (reference sequence). As DNA, the CDR3 is TGTGCCAGCAGTCTGACTAGCGGGGGTTACTGGCAGTACTTC. Translating gives CASSLTSGGYWQYF.